This TCR beta chain is from a study of shared clonotypes between healthy human individuals. Study background: A couple of female and three male donors aged 18 to 49 were enrolled. Study results and limitations: In the sorted subsets, rarefaction showed sequencing was incomplete despite large depth. Relative to memory subsets, naive subsets generally showed larger estimated richness.

Terminally differentiated effector memory CD45RA+ cells were left out of the naive CD8 fraction, which was CD45RO-negative and positively selected for CCR7. The V and J ends lost 3 bases and 4 bases, in that order; junction bases with no gene match: 12. The CDR3 extends over 17 amino acids. The germline V gene encodes CDR1 LNHDA and CDR2 SQIVND (reference sequence). Each PCR replicate from the sorted subsets contained around 0.2 ug DNA, which is 30,000 or so T cell genomes. Measured with immunoSEQ multiplex PCR; TCRdb has only the in-frame clones, and not every one. The sample has about 2.2 million clones, approximately 92% seen once. Turning to this clone: Its antigen is as yet unknown.

The receptor's source is a young man in good health. Some clones in this sample may be carry-over from other donors' samples. This chain links TRBV19 with TRBJ2-1; 7 nucleotides line up with TRBD1. The sequencing sample was made of naive CD8+ T cells from PBMCs. Here the CDR3 DNA reads TGTGCCAGTAGTATCTTAACCGCCGGGACAGCTTACAATGAGCAGTTCTTC. Translating gives CASSILTAGTAYNEQFF.